This T cell receptor beta chain derives from a study of multiple sclerosis patients with progressive multifocal leukoencephalopathy. The V gene lost 6 bases and the J gene lost 4 bases, with 24 bases spanning the gap. CDR1 is ENHRY and CDR2 is SYGVKD in the germline V gene. The CDR3 consists of 17 residues. The assay was run at survey level. TCRdb keeps only in-frame clones here, not all; method: immunoSEQ multiplex PCR. The sample holds around 30,000 clones, 90% seen once. Time point defined: approximately 12 months of natalizumab therapy. Study-level findings and limits: Clones expanded at PML were already present before and during natalizumab.

As for this clone: Its antigen is not identified.

Sequences were derived from PBMCs, sampled from a patient treated with natalizumab. V usage is TRBV10-3 and J usage is TRBJ1-1; D possibly corresponds to TRBD1 (6 bases). The origin of this receptor is a human donor with multiple sclerosis. The CDR3 DNA reads TGTGCCATCAGGGGACCGGGAGTCCCTGGAGGGGGCACTGAAGCTTTCTTT. Its protein product is CAIRGPGVPGGGTEAFF.